The clone carrying this TCR beta chain was observed once. This sample was included in a study of T cell changes during pregnancy in multiple sclerosis. TCRdb's table, derived via immunoSEQ multiplex PCR, lists solely in-frame clones and lacks some. Of fewer than 45,000 clones in the sample, 88% were seen once. The CDR3 has 12 amino acids. Germline values: CDR1 MNHEY, CDR2 SMNVEV (reference sequence). Trimming took 3 bases from V and 7 from J, leaving 4 bases between them. Sequencing was performed on CD8+ T cells from peripheral blood mononuclear cells, taken in the third trimester of pregnancy. The sequence derives from a female donor with multiple sclerosis, enrolled in a pregnancy study. The chain employs TRBV27 and TRBJ1-6; no reliable D call. The CDR3 DNA sequence: TGTGCCAGCAGTTTCCAAAATTCACCCCTCCACTTT. Translated, it gives CASSFQNSPLHF.